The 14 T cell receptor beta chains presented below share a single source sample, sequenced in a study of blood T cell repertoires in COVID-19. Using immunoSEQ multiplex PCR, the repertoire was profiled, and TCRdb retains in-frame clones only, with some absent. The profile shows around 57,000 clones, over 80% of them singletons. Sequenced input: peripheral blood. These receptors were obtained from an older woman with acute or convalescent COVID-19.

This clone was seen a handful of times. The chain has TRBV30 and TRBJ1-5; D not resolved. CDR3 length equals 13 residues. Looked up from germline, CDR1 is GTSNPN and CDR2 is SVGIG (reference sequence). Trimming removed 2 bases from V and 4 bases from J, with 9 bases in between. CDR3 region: CAWSPNTNQPQHF. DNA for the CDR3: TGTGCCTGGAGTCCCAACACAAATCAGCCCCAGCATTTT.

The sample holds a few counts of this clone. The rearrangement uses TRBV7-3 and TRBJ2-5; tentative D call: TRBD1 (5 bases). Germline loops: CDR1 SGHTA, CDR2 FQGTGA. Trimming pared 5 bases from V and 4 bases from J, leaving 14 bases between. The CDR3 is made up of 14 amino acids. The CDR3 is CASSPGQGIETQYF. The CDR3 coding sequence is TGTGCCAGCAGCCCCGGGCAGGGTATAGAGACCCAGTACTTC.

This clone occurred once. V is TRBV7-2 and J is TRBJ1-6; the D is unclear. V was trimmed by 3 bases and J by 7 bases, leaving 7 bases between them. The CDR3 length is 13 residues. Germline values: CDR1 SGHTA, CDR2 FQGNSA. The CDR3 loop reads CASSLARNSPLHF. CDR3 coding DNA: TGTGCCAGCAGCTTGGCTCGAAATTCACCCCTCCACTTT.

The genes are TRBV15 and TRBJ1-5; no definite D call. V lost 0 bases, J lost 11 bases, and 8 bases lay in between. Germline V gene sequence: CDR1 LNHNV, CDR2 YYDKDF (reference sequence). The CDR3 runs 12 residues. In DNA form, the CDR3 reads TGTGCCACCAGCAGAGAACTTTCGTCCCAGCATTTT. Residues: CATSRELSSQHF. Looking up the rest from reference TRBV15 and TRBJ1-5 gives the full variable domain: DAMVIQNPRYQVTQFGKPVTLSCSQTLNHNVMYWYQQKSSQAPKLLFHYYDKDFNNEADTPDNFQSRRPNTSFCFLDIRSPGLGDTAMYLCATSRELSSQHFGDGTRLSIL.

This CDR3 reads CASSPRGGTEAFF. The CDR3 DNA reads as TGTGCCAGTAGTCCCCGGGGGGGGACTGAAGCTTTCTTT. The rearrangement joins TRBV19 to TRBJ1-1, with D perhaps matching TRBD1 (5 bases). The CDR3 has 13 residues. V lost 5 bases and J 5 bases, leaving 12 bases between the germline ends. Germline CDR1 LNHDA, CDR2 SQIVND (reference sequence).

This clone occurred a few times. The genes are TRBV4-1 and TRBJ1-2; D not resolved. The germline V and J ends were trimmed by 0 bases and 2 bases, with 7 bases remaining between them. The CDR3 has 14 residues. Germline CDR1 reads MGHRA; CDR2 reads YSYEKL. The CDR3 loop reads CASSQDRGNYGYTF. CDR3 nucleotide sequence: TGCGCCAGCAGCCAAGATCGGGGAAACTATGGCTACACCTTC.

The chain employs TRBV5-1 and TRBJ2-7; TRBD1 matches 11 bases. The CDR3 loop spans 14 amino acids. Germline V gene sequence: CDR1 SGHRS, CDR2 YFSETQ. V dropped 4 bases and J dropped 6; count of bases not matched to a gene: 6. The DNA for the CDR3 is TGCGCCAGCAGCCATGGACAGGGGGCATCCGAGCAGTACTTC. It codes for CASSHGQGASEQYF.

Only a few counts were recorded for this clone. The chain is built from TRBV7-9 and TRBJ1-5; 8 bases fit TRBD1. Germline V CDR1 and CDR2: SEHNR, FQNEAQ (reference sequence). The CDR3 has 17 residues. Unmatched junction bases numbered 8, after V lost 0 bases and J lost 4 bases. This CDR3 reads CASSLAEQGARNQPQHF. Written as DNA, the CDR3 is TGTGCCAGCAGCTTAGCGGAGCAGGGGGCGCGAAATCAGCCCCAGCATTTT.

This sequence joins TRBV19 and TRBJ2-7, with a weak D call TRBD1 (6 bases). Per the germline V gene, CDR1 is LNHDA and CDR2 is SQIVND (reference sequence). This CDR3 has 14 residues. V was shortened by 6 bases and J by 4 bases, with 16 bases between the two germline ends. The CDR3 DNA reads TGTGCCAGTAGAACGGGACACCAAGTATACGAGCAGTACTTC. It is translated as CASRTGHQVYEQYF.

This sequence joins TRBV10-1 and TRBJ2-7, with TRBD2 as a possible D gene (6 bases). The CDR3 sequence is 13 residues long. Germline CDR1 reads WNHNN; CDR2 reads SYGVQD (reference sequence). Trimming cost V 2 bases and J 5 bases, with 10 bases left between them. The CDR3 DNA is TGCGCCAGCAGTGAGCGGGGGTCCGACGAGCAGTACTTC. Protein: CASSERGSDEQYF.

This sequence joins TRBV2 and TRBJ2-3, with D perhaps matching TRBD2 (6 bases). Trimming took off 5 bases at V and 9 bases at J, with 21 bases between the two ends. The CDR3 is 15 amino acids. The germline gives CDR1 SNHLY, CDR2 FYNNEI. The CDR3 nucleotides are TGTGCCAGCAGTCGGGGGACGGGGCCAAGGGTCACGCAGTATTTT. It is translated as CASSRGTGPRVTQYF.

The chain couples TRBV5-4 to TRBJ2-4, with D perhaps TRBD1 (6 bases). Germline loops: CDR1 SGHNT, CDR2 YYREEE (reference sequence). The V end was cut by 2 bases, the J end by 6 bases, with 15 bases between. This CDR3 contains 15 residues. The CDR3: CASSFATGIGNIQYF. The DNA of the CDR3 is TGTGCCAGCAGCTTTGCGACAGGTATAGGAAACATTCAGTACTTC.

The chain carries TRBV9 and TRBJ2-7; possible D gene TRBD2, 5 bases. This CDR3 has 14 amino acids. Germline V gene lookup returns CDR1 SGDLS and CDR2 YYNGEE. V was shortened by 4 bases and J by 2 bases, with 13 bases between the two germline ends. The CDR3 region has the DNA TGTGCCAGCAGCACAGATTATAGCGCCTACGAGCAGTACTTC. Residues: CASSTDYSAYEQYF.

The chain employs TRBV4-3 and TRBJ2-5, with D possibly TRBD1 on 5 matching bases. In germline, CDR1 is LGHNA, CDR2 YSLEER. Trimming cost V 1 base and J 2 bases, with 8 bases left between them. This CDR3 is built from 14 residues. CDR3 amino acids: CASSQGGQQETQYF. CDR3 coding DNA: TGCGCCAGCAGCCAAGGGGGCCAGCAAGAGACCCAGTACTTC.